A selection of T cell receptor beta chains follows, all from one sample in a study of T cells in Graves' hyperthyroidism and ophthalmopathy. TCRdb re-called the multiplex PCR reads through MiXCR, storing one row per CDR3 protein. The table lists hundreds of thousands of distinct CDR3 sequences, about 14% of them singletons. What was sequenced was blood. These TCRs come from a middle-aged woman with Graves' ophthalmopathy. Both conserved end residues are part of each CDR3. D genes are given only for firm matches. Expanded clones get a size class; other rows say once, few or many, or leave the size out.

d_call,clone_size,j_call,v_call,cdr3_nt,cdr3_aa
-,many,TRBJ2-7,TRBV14,TGTGCCAGCAGCCAAGGGCTTCAAATCTACGAGCAGTACTTC,CASSQGLQIYEQYF
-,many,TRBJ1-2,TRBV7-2,TGTGCCAGCAGCCCCCCCCCGGGACACCCAAACTATGGCTACACCTTC,CASSPPPGHPNYGYTF
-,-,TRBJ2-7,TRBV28,TGTGCCAGCAACAACGAATACGAGCAGTACTTC,CASNNEYEQYF
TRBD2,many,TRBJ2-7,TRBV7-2,TGTGCCAGCAGCTTACTAGCGGGAACGTCCTACGAGCAGTACTTC,CASSLLAGTSYEQYF
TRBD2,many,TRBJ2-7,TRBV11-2,TGTGCCAGCAGCTTAGGCTTGGGGGAGGGAAACGAGCAGTACTTC,CASSLGLGEGNEQYF
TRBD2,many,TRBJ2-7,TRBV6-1,TGTGCCAGCAGCACGGGACTAGCGGAGTACGAGCAGTACTTC,CASSTGLAEYEQYF
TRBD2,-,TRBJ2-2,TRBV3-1,TGTGCCAGCAGTCCAGCGGGATTCGGAACCGGGGAGCTGTTTTTT,CASSPAGFGTGELFF
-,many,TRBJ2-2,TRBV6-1,TGTGCCAGCAGTGGGACCCCTACCGTCCTTTTTGGCACCGGGGAGCTGTTTTTT,CASSGTPTVLFGTGELFF
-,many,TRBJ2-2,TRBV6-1,TGTGCCAGCAGTCTAGGGGGGACAGTTAACACCGGGGAGCTGTTTTTT,CASSLGGTVNTGELFF
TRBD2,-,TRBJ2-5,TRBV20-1,TGCAGTCCATACGGGGGGTTAGAGGAGACCCAGTACTTC,CSPYGGLEETQYF
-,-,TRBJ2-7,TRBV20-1,TGCAGTGCTAGGGGGTTGCGGATACCTTACGAGCAGTACTTC,CSARGLRIPYEQYF
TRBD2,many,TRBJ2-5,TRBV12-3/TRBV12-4,TGTGCCAGCAGTTTTGGCAGGGGACTAGCGGGCCCTAGCCAAGAGACCCAGTACTTC,CASSFGRGLAGPSQETQYF
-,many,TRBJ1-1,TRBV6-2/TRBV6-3,TGTGCCAGCAGTTATCCGACAGATGAAGCTTTCTTT,CASSYPTDEAFF
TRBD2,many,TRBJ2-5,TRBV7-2,TGTGCCAGCAGCTTTGCGGGAGTCTTGAGGGAGACCCAGTACTTC,CASSFAGVLRETQYF
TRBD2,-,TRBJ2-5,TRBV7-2,TGTGCCAGCAGCGGCAGACTAGCGGGAGGTCAAGAGACCCAGTACTTC,CASSGRLAGGQETQYF
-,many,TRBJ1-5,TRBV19,TGTGCCAGTAGTATTCTTGGTAGGGGGGGCAATCAGCCCCAGCATTTT,CASSILGRGGNQPQHF
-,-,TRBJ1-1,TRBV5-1,TGCGCCAGCAGCAGAGGGTTAGGGGTGAACACTGAAGCTTTCTTT,CASSRGLGVNTEAFF
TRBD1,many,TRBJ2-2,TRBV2,TGTGCCAGCAGTGAGGGGACAGGGGGGACCGGGGAGCTGTTTTTT,CASSEGTGGTGELFF
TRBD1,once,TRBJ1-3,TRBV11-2,TGTGCCAGCAGCCTCCGGGACAGAAAGCCCTCTGGAAACACCATATATTTT,CASSLRDRKPSGNTIYF
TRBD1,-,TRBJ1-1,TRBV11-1,TGTGCCAGCAGCCTATGGACAGGGGGCAAGAACACTGAAGCTTTCTTT,CASSLWTGGKNTEAFF
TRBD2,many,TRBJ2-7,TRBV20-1,TGCAGTGCTGACCCCCTACTGACTAGCGGGAACAGCTACGAGCAGTACTTC,CSADPLLTSGNSYEQYF
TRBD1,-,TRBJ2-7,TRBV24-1,TGTGCCACCAGTGACCCATCCCGGGACAGCTACGAGCAGTACTTC,CATSDPSRDSYEQYF
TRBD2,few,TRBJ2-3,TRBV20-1,TGCAGTGCTCAAACTAGCGGGAGTATAGATACGCAGTATTTT,CSAQTSGSIDTQYF
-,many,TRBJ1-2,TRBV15,TGTGCCACCAGCAGAGAGGAGGTCAGGGTGTGGGGCTACACCTTC,CATSREEVRVWGYTF
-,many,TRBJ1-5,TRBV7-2,TGTGCCAGCAAGGCACCGAATCAGCCCCAGCATTTT,CASKAPNQPQHF
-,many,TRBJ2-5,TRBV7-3,TGTGCCAGCAGCAATATTCCAACCGAGGGAGAGACCCAGTACTTC,CASSNIPTEGETQYF
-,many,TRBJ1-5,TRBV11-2,TGTGCCAGCAGCTTAAGGATCAGGGATCAGCCCCAGCATTTT,CASSLRIRDQPQHF
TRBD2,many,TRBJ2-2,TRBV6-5,TGTGCCAGCAGTTACTCCCGGACTAGGTCCGGGGAGCTGTTTTTT,CASSYSRTRSGELFF
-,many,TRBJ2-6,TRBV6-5,TGTGCCAGCAGTTACTCGAGTCCGGGGGCCGGGGCCAACGTCCTGACTTTC,CASSYSSPGAGANVLTF
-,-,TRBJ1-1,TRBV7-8,TGTGCCAGCAGCTTAGGTGTGGGGAACACTGAAGCTCTCTTT,CASSLGVGNTEALF
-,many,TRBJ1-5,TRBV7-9,TGTGCCAGCAGCTTAGGGGGTTATGAGCCCCAGCATTTT,CASSLGGYEPQHF
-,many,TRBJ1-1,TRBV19,TGTGCCAGTAGTCCCGGCTTCCTAACGGTCCCTGAAGCTTTCTTT,CASSPGFLTVPEAFF
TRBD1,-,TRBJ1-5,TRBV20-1,TGCAGTGCTAGACAGGGGGAGGAGAGCAATCAGCCCCAGCATTTT,CSARQGEESNQPQHF
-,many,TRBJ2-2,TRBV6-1,TGTGCCAGCAAGAGGGAGAACGTCGGGGAGCTGTTTTTT,CASKRENVGELFF
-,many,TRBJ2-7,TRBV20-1,TGCAGTGCTAGAGGGACGGACCAGAGCTCCTACGAGCAGTACTTC,CSARGTDQSSYEQYF
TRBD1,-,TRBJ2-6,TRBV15,TGTGCCACCAGTCACAGGGGCTCTGGGGCCAACGTCCTGACTTTC,CATSHRGSGANVLTF
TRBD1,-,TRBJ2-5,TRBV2,TGTGCCAGCCTAAAGGACAGGGGCGGGGAGACCCAGTACTTC,CASLKDRGGETQYF
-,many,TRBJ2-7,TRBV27,TGTGCCAGCAGTCTCTTTCCGACTAGCTCCTACGAGCAGTACTTC,CASSLFPTSSYEQYF
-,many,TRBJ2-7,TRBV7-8,TGTGCCAGCAGCTTTTGGCCTCTCGGAGCAGTGCTTTACGAGCAGTACTTC,CASSFWPLGAVLYEQYF
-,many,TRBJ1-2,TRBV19,TGTGCCAGTAGTATCCCTTTCGGTGACTATGGCTACACCTTC,CASSIPFGDYGYTF
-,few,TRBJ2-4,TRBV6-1,TGTGCCAGCACTTTGAGAGGAGACATTCAGTACTTC,CASTLRGDIQYF
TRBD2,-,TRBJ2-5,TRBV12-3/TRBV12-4,TGTGCCAGCAGCAGTCGGGGGACTAGCGGAGACCTAGAAACCCAGTACTTC,CASSSRGTSGDLETQYF
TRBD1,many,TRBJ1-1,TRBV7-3,TGTGCCAGCAGACAAACAGGGGGCACTGAAGCTTTCTTT,CASRQTGGTEAFF
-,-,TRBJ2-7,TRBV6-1,TGTGCCAGCACACGGTGGGGGCAGGGCTCCTACGAGCAGTACTTC,CASTRWGQGSYEQYF
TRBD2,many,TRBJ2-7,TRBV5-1,TGCGCCAGCAGCTCAAACATTCTAGCGGGAGTGGAGGGTGAGCAGTACTTC,CASSSNILAGVEGEQYF